A single sample is the source of the 3 T cell receptor beta chains below, sequenced in a study of T cell responses to AZD1222 COVID-19 vaccine (dated by TCRdb to the early 2020s). The time point tag for this specimen amounts to: baseline before first vaccination. Libraries were built with the immunoSEQ multiplex PCR assay. TCRdb holds this immuneACCESS table with in-frame rearrangements only. Some clones are missing; in checked studies, unresolved V genes explain under half, and the rest has no known cause. Within this sample are over 120,000 clones, with 70% to 90% of them counted one time only. The top ten clones comprise more than 7% of the sample. Source: peripheral blood, taken on day 0 of AZD1222 vaccination. The receptors here all came from an adult in good health.

The CDR3 nucleotides are TGTGCCAGCACCGGACAGGGGACCGAGCAGTACTTC. Residues: CASTGQGTEQYF. The V call is TRBV18, the J call TRBJ2-7; 9 positions match TRBD1. Germline CDR1 is KGHSH and CDR2 is LQKENI. This CDR3 comprises 12 residues. V gave up 8 bases and J gave up 6 bases; unmatched junction bases: 5.

V is TRBV5-1 and J is TRBJ2-1; D is unresolved. Trimming cost V 0 bases and J 11 bases, with 18 bases left between them. Germline V CDR1 and CDR2: SGHRS, YFSETQ. CDR3 length: 15 amino acids. The CDR3 here is CASSLVPGYNDKQFF. DNA of the CDR3: TGCGCCAGCAGCTTGGTTCCTGGTTACAATGATAAGCAGTTCTTC.

The gene calls are TRBV5-1 and TRBJ2-5; no firm D call. CDR3 size: 14 residues. The germline V and J ends were trimmed by 0 bases and 5 bases, with 11 bases remaining between them. Germline V gene data show CDR1 as SGHRS and CDR2 as YFSETQ. The CDR3 sequence: CASSLEGNGETQYF. The CDR3 DNA reads as TGCGCCAGCAGCTTGGAAGGGAATGGGGAGACCCAGTACTTC.